This T cell receptor (beta chain) was captured in a study of PD-L1 blockade in urothelial cancer (dated by TCRdb to the late 2010s). Looking at the study overall: Every patient began therapy at some point between 2013 and 2015 and was given atezolizumab 1,200 mg intravenously every 3 weeks. About 90% of the roughly 29 patients were identified as males with urothelial cancer of bladder origin, and a prior smoking history was reported by 18 of 29 patients. Patients had an ECOG performance status of 0 or 1 and had received between 0 and 3 prior chemotherapy regimens. Blood samples were analyzed at 3 weeks after treatment start (second dose) and at 6 weeks after treatment start. Blood samples gave median yields of around 150,000 T cells and 65,000 to 85,000 unique TCRs, along with a median clonality of approximately 0.08. The study was an exploratory multi-omic analysis of somatic, immune and clinical correlates of response to PD-L1 blockade with atezolizumab in urothelial cancer. TCR sequencing covered pretreatment tumor samples and matched, serially collected peripheral blood taken before and after atezolizumab treatment. Durable clinical benefit meant progression-free survival longer than 6 months, and TCR features were also tested against progression-free and overall survival. Whole exome sequencing and RNA sequencing of pretreatment tumors were performed alongside TCR sequencing in the same patients. About 10 patients reached durable clinical benefit, while about 20 patients did not. Pretreatment blood TCR-seq was available for 27 to 30 patients, at least one posttreatment blood collection was obtained for 24 patients, and tumor TCR-seq was available for 24 patients.

The germline V gene specifies SGHAT as CDR1 and FQNNGV as CDR2. V ends up 6 bases short and J 2 bases short, with an unmatched junction base count of 6. Including cysteine and phenylalanine, the CDR3 has 15 amino acids. CDR3 DNA is the only sequence kept; it has 45 bases, read in frame from the first base. As for this clone: The specificity of this receptor is unknown. Qualities for individual bases were not recorded, and no much larger clone is one base off.

The research as a whole found: Small sample size (n ≈ 27) and many exploratory analyses mean the results are intended to be hypothesis-generating. Improved progression-free and overall survival was found to be associated with pretreatment peripheral blood TCR clonality below the median. Greater expansion of tumor-associated TCR clones in peripheral blood 3 weeks after the start of treatment was observed in patients with durable benefit (n ≈ 20, p = 0.022).

This sample's time point label indicates: pretreatment peripheral blood. A cohort of about 31 patients with locally advanced or metastatic urothelial carcinoma, treated at Memorial Sloan Kettering on a trial protocol, was included. Peripheral blood mononuclear cells were collected pretreatment and during treatment, with between 1 and 8 total time points obtained per patient. The Qiagen DNeasy Blood extraction kit was used to purify genomic DNA from total PBMCs and from tumor samples. PBMCs were collected pretreatment and during treatment, and were isolated and stored as previously described. Synthetic TCR analog templates were spiked into each PCR so that absolute template abundance could be estimated from read counts. The immunoSEQ assay was used to amplify TCRbeta CDR3 regions from genomic DNA with bias-controlled V and J gene primers. Sequencing of rearranged TCRbeta segments was performed at approximately 20X coverage. Processing in the source paper ran as follows. Sequencing errors were corrected by clustering, and CDR3s were annotated against IMGT so that V, D and J genes could be assigned. Out-of-frame and stop-codon sequences were excluded, and only productive TCRbeta rearrangements were used in downstream analyses. Clonality was computed as one minus Shannon entropy normalized by the log of the number of unique productive sequences. Fisher's exact test with Benjamini-Hochberg correction, using a cutoff of adjusted p below 0.01, was how clones that differed between time points or between blood and tumor were identified. Held by TCRdb, this immuneACCESS table contains in-frame sequences only and omits some clones. Under half of the omission traces to an unresolved V gene where checked; the cause of the rest is unknown. V, J and clone size reflect that table, while D and trimming were determined from the DNA. The sample data list some 56,000 clones, and more than 80% of these were observed just once. The ten largest clones represent 1% to 1.5% of the sample.

Recombination linked TRBV11-2 to TRBJ1-3; 8 nucleotides in the junction match TRBD1. The origin of this receptor is a man aged 45-60 years with urothelial cancer. Source: PBMCs, taken around atezolizumab (anti-PD-L1) treatment. This receptor has the CDR3 CASSSDRGAGNTIYF. The nucleotide sequence is given as TGTGCCAGCAGTTCTGACAGGGGAGCTGGAAACACCATATATTTT.